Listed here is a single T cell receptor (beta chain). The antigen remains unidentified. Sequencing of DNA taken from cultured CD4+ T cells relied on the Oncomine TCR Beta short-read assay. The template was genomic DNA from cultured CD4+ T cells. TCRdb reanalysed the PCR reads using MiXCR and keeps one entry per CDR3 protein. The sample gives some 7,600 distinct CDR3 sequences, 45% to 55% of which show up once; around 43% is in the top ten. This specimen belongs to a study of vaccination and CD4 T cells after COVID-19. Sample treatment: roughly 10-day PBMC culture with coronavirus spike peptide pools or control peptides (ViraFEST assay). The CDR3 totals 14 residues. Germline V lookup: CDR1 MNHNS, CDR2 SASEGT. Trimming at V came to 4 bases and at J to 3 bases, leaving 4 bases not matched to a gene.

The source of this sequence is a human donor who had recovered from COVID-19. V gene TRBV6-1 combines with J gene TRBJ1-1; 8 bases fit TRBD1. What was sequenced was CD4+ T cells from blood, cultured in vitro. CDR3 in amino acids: CASSVVRGHTEAFF. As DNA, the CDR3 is TGTGCCAGCAGTGTAGTCAGGGGGCACACTGAAGCTTTCTTT.